The 3 T cell receptor beta chains presented below share a single source sample, sequenced in a study of cytomegalovirus exposure and HLA in healthy donors. Libraries were prepared by immunoSEQ multiplex PCR; TCRdb keeps only in-frame clonotypes and omits some of them. The repertoire holds over 200,000 clones, with 88% as singletons. Sequenced: PBMCs. The receptors shown here come from a woman between 18 and 29 years old in good health and CMV-seronegative.

This clone appeared a few times. This chain uses TRBV19 with TRBJ2-5; 9 nucleotides agree with TRBD2. V was clipped by 7 bases and J by 5 bases; unmatched bases: 11. The CDR3 extends over 15 amino acids. Looked up from germline, CDR1 is LNHDA and CDR2 is SQIVND (reference sequence). In DNA form, the CDR3 reads TGTGCCAGTAACGATGGGCTAGCGGGATTCGAGACCCAGTACTTC. This encodes CASNDGLAGFETQYF.

The chain combines TRBV28 with TRBJ1-4, with D possibly matching TRBD1 (6 bases). The V gene's germline CDR1 is MDHEN and CDR2 SYDVKM. Trimming removed 4 bases at V and 8 bases at J, with 14 bases between. CDR3 length equals 14 residues. CDR3: CASSSTGVEEKLFF. The DNA of the CDR3 is TGTGCCAGCAGTTCGACAGGAGTCGAGGAAAAACTGTTTTTT.

The chain recombines TRBV28 with TRBJ2-7; maybe TRBD1 (6 bases). CDR3 length: 13 residues. Germline CDR1 is MDHEN and CDR2 is SYDVKM. V was shortened by 4 bases and J by 6 bases, with 13 bases between the two germline ends. DNA of the CDR3: TGTGCCAGCAGTTCAAAAACAGGGTTCGAGCAGTACTTC. Translated: CASSSKTGFEQYF.